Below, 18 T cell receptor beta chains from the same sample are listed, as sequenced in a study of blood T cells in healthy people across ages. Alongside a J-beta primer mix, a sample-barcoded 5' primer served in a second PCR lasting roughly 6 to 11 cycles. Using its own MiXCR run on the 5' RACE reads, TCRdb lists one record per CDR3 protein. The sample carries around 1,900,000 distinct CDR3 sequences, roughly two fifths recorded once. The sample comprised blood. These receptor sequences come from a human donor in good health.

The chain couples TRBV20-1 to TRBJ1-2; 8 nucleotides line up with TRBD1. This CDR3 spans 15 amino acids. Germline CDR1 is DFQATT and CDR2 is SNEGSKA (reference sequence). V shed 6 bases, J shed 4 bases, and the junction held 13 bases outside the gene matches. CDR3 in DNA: TGCAGTGCCTCACATCGGGGACAGGAGAGCTATGGCTACACCTTC. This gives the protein CSASHRGQESYGYTF.

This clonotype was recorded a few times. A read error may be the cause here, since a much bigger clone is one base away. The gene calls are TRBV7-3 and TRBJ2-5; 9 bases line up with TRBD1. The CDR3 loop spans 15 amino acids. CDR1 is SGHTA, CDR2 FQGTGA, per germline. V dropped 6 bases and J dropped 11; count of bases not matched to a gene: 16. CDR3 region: CASSENRGLHNEQYF. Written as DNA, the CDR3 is TGTGCCAGCAGTGAAAACAGGGGGCTTCACAATGAGCAGTACTTC.

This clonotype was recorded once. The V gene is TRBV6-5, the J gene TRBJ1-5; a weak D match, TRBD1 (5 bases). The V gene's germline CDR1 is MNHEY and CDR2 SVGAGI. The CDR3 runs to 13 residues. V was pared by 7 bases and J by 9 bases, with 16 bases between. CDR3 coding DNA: TGTGCCAGCAAAATGGACACTGCGGGGCCCCAGCATTTT. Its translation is CASKMDTAGPQHF.

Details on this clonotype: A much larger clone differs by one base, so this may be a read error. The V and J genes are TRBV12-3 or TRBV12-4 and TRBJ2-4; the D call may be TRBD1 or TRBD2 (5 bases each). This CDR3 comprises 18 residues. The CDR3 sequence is CASSPEGAPFLAENIQYF. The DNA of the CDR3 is TGTGCCAGCAGTCCCGAAGGGGCCCCCTTTCTAGCCGAAAACATTCAGTACTTC.

CDR3 residues: CASTPFGGDSYEQYF. The CDR3 nucleotides are TGTGCCAGCACCCCGTTTGGTGGTGACTCCTACGAGCAGTACTTC. The chain uses TRBV7-2 and TRBJ2-7; no firm D call. Germline CDR1 SGHTA, CDR2 FQGNSA. V gave up 7 bases and J gave up 0 bases, with 16 bases separating them. The CDR3 is 15 amino acids.

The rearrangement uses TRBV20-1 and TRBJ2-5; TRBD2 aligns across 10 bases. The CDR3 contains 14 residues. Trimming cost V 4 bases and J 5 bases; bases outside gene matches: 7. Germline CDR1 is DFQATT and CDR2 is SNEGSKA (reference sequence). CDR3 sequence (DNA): TGCAGTGCTACTTTGCTAGCGGGGGTGGAGACCCAGTACTTC. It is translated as CSATLLAGVETQYF.

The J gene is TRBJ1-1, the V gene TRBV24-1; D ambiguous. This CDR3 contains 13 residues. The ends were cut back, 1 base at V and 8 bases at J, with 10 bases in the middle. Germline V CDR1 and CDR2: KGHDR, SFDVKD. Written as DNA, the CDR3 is TGTGCCACCAGTGATTTAGGAGGCAGCGAAGCTTTCTTT. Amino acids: CATSDLGGSEAFF.

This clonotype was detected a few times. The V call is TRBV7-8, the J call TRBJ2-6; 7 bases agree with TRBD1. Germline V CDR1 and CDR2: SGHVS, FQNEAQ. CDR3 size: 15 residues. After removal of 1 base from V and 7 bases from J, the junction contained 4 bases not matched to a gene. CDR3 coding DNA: TGTGCCAGCAGCTTAGTGGGGACAGCCGCCAACGTCCTGACTTTC. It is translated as CASSLVGTAANVLTF.

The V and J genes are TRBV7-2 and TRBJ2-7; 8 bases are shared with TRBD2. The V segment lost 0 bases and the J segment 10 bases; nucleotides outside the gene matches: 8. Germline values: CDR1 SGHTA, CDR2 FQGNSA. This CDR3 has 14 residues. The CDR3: CASSLAGSGGPQYF. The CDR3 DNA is TGTGCCAGCAGCTTAGCGGGAAGCGGGGGACCCCAGTACTTC.

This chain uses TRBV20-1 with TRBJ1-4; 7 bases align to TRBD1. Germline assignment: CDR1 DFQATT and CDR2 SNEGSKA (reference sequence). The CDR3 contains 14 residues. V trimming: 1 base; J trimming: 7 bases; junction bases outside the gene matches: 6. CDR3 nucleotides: TGCAGTGCTAGAGGGATTGACAGGGCTGAAAAACTGTTTTTT. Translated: CSARGIDRAEKLFF.

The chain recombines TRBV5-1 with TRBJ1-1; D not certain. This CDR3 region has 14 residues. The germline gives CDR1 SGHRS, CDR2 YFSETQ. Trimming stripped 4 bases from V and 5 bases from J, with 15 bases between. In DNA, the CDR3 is TGCGCCAGCAGCGCTGACCAGGTTCGTACTGAAGCTTTCTTT. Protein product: CASSADQVRTEAFF.

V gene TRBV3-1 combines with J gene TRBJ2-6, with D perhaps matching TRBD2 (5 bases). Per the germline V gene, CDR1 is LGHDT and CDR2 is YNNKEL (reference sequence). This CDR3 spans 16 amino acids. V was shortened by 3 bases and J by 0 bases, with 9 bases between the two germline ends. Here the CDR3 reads CASSHTGVSGANVLTF. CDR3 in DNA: TGTGCCAGCAGCCACACCGGGGTCTCTGGGGCCAACGTCCTGACTTTC.

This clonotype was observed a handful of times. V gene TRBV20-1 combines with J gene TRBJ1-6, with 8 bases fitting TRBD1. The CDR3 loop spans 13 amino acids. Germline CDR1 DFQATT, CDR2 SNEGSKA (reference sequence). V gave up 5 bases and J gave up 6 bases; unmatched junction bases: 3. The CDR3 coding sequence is TGCAGTGCTCTGGGACAGGTTAATTCACCCCTCCACTTT. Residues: CSALGQVNSPLHF.

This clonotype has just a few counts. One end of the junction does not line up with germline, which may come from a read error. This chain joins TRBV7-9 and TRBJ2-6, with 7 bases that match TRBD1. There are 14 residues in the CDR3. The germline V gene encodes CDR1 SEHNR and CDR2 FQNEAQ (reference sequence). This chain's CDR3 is CSSSPSGQLNVLTF. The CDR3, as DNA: TGTTCCAGCAGCCCCTCGGGACAGCTCAACGTCCTGACTTTC.

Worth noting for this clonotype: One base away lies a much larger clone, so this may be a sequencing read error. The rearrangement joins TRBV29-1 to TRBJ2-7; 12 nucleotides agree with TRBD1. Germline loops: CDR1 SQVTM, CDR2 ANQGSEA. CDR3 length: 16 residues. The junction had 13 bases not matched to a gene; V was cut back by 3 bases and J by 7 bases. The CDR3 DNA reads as TGCAGCGTTGAGGGGTGCCCGGGACAGGGGGCAAGGGAGCAGTACTTC. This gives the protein CSVEGCPGQGAREQYF.

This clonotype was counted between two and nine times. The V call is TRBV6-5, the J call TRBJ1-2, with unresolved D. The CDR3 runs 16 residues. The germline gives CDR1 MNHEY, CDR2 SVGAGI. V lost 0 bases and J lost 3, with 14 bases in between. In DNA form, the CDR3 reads TGTGCCAGCAGTTACTCGATAAGGGCAGAATACTATGGCTACACCTTC. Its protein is CASSYSIRAEYYGYTF.

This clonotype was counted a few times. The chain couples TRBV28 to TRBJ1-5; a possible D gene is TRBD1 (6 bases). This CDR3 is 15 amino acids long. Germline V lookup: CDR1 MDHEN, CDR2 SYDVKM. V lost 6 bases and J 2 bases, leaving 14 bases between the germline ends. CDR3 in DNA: TGTGCCAGCAGATTGGACAGTGGGGGCAATCAGCCCCAGCATTTT. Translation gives CASRLDSGGNQPQHF.

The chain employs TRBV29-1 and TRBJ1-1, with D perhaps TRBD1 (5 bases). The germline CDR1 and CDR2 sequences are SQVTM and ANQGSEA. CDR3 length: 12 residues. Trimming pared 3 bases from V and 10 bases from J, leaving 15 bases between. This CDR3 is CSVDWDGLRAFF. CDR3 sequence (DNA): TGCAGCGTTGACTGGGACGGCTTGAGAGCTTTCTTT.